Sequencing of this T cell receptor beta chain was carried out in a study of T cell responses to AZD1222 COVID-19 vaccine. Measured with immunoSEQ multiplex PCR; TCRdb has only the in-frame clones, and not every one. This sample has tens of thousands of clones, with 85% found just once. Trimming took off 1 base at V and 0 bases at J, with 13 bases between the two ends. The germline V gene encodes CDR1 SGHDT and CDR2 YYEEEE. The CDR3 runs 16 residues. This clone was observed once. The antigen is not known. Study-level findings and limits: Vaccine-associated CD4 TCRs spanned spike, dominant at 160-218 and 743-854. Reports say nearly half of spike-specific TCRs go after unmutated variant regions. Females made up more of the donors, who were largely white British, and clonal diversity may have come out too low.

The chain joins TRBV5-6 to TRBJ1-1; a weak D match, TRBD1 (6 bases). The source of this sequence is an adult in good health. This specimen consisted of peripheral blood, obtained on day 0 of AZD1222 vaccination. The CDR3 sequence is CASSLRPGALNTEAFF. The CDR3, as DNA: TGTGCCAGCAGCTTGAGGCCAGGGGCGCTGAACACTGAAGCTTTCTTT.